The 27 T cell receptor beta chains listed next were all sequenced from one sample in a study of blood T cell repertoires in COVID-19. TCRdb's copy holds only in-frame clones and misses some; the assay was immunoSEQ multiplex PCR. The sample holds over 120,000 clones, roughly 90% seen once. Specimen: peripheral blood. These receptors all come from an older man with acute or convalescent COVID-19.

The chain carries TRBV2 and TRBJ2-1, with TRBD2 identical over 9 bases. The CDR3 length is 13 residues. The V gene end was trimmed by 3 bases and the J gene end by 12 bases; junction bases not matched to a gene: 6. CDR1 and CDR2 from the germline V gene are SNHLY and FYNNEI. The CDR3 bases are TGTGCCAGCAGTGATAATAGCGGGGGTGCGCAGTTCTTC. Protein: CASSDNSGGAQFF. Supplemented by reference TRBV2 and TRBJ2-1, the full variable domain reads EPEVTQTPSHQVTQMGQEVILRCVPISNHLYFYWYRQILGQKVEFLVSFYNNEISEKSEIFDDQFSVERPDGSNFTLKIRSTKLEDSAMYFCASSDNSGGAQFFGPGTRLTVL.

Worth noting for this clone: Within the sample, other DNA sequences also encode this same CDR3. The J gene is TRBJ2-5, the V gene TRBV5-1; the match to TRBD2 covers 7 bases. This CDR3 has 13 residues. V lost 2 bases and J lost 5; bases outside the gene matches: 3. CDR1 is SGHRS, CDR2 YFSETQ, per germline. The CDR3 DNA sequence: TGCGCCAGCAGCTTCGAGGGAGGGGAGACCCAGTACTTC. It encodes CASSFEGGETQYF. The full variable domain, rest sourced from reference TRBV5-1 and TRBJ2-5, is KAGVTQTPRYLIKTRGQQVTLSCSPISGHRSVSWYQQTPGQGLQFLFEYFSETQRNKGNFPGRFSGRQFSNSRSEMNVSTLELGDSALYLCASSFEGGETQYFGPGTRLLVL.

This chain joins TRBV7-9 and TRBJ2-7, with no clear D. Germline loops: CDR1 SEHNR, CDR2 FQNEAQ (reference sequence). V was cut by 7 bases and J by 0 bases, with 10 bases left in between. This CDR3 is 13 amino acids long. The CDR3 protein is CASTDLNSYEQYF. CDR3 in DNA: TGTGCCAGCACCGACTTGAACTCCTACGAGCAGTACTTC. Combining the CDR3 with reference TRBV7-9 and TRBJ2-7 gives the whole variable domain DTGVSQNPRHKITKRGQNVTFRCDPISEHNRLYWYRQTLGQGPEFLTYFQNEAQLEKSRLLSDRFSAERPKGSFSTLEIQRTEQGDSAMYLCASTDLNSYEQYFGPGTRLTVT.

This chain uses TRBV29-1 with TRBJ1-1; the D gene is possibly TRBD1 (6 bases). V was pared by 7 bases and J by 5 bases, with 11 bases between. Per germline, CDR1 SQVTM and CDR2 ANQGSEA. The CDR3 length is 11 residues. CDR3 in DNA: TGCAGCGCTGGACAGTTTACTGAAGCTTTCTTT. It encodes CSAGQFTEAFF.

The chain uses TRBV7-2 and TRBJ1-1; D is perhaps TRBD1 (6 bases). Germline lookup yields CDR1 SGHTA and CDR2 FQGNSA. The V end lost 1 base, the J end lost 6 bases, and 15 bases lay between the germline ends. This CDR3 comprises 15 residues. This CDR3 reads CASSLGSVRGSEAFF. The CDR3 DNA is TGTGCCAGCAGCTTAGGATCGGTCAGGGGATCTGAAGCTTTCTTT.

The genes are TRBV4-1 and TRBJ2-3, with 9 bases matching TRBD2. J lost 0 bases, V lost 2 bases, and 3 bases had no gene match. The CDR3 contains 16 residues. The germline CDR1 and CDR2 sequences are MGHRA and YSYEKL. CDR3 nucleotide sequence: TGCGCCAGCAGCCAAACTAGCGGGCCTAGCACAGATACGCAGTATTTT. This translates into CASSQTSGPSTDTQYF.

This chain connects TRBV27 to TRBJ1-5; TRBD1 agrees at 11 bases. Germline loops: CDR1 MNHEY, CDR2 SMNVEV (reference sequence). The CDR3 contains 16 residues. V shed 5 bases, J shed 7 bases, and the junction held 10 bases outside the gene matches. The CDR3 region is CASSKQGQGGEQPQHF. The CDR3 nucleotides read TGTGCCAGCAGTAAACAGGGACAGGGGGGTGAACAGCCCCAGCATTTT.

V is TRBV11-2 and J is TRBJ2-7, with 8 bases fitting TRBD2. The germline V gene has CDR1 SGHAT and CDR2 FQNNGV. V was clipped by 5 bases and J by 5 bases; unmatched bases: 11. The length of the CDR3 is 15 residues. The CDR3 coding sequence is TGTGCCAGCAGCGATTGGACTAGCAGCACTCACGAGCAGTACTTC. This codes for CASSDWTSSTHEQYF.

The genes are TRBV18 and TRBJ2-2; the match to TRBD1 covers 7 bases. This CDR3 has 15 residues. The trim removed 5 bases at V and 1 base at J, leaving 4 bases unmatched. The V gene's germline CDR1 is KGHSH and CDR2 LQKENI. CDR3 sequence: CASSYRTGNTGELFF. The CDR3 coding sequence is TGTGCCAGCTCATATCGGACAGGGAACACCGGGGAGCTGTTTTTT.

This rearrangement joins TRBV18 to TRBJ1-1; 8 nucleotides align to TRBD1. CDR3 length equals 13 residues. Germline values: CDR1 KGHSH, CDR2 LQKENI. V gave up 6 bases and J gave up 3 bases; unmatched junction bases: 3. The CDR3 DNA follows: TGTGCCAGCTCTTCGACAGGGGACACTGAAGCTTTCTTT. Protein sequence: CASSSTGDTEAFF. Together with reference TRBV18 and TRBJ1-1, the CDR3 gives the full variable domain: NAGVMQNPRHLVRRRGQEARLRCSPMKGHSHVYWYRQLPEEGLKFMVYLQKENIIDESGMPKERFSAEFPKEGPSILRIQQVVRGDSAAYFCASSSTGDTEAFFGQGTRLTVV.

V and J are TRBV7-9 and TRBJ2-3; 10 nucleotides line up with TRBD1. V gave up 7 bases and J gave up 6 bases; unmatched junction bases: 4. The CDR3 totals 13 residues. Per germline, CDR1 SEHNR and CDR2 FQNEAQ (reference sequence). The CDR3 spells CASTDRGPDTQYF. The CDR3 nucleotides are TGTGCCAGCACAGACAGGGGGCCGGATACGCAGTATTTT. Using reference TRBV7-9 and TRBJ2-3 for the parts outside the CDR3, the full variable domain is DTGVSQNPRHKITKRGQNVTFRCDPISEHNRLYWYRQTLGQGPEFLTYFQNEAQLEKSRLLSDRFSAERPKGSFSTLEIQRTEQGDSAMYLCASTDRGPDTQYFGPGTRLTVL.

V is TRBV5-5 and J is TRBJ1-2, with D possibly TRBD1 on 5 matching bases. The V gene's germline CDR1 is SGHKS and CDR2 YYEKEE (reference sequence). The V end lost 0 bases, the J end lost 2 bases, and 8 bases lay between the germline ends. CDR3 size: 14 residues. The CDR3 nucleotides are TGTGCCAGCAGCTTGGCGACAGAGAACTATGGCTACACCTTC. This translates into CASSLATENYGYTF.

This clone appeared a single time. The J gene is TRBJ2-5, the V gene TRBV2; D unresolved. Trimming shortened V by 1 base and J by 7 bases, and 10 bases separated the two germline ends. Germline assignment: CDR1 SNHLY and CDR2 FYNNEI. The CDR3 extends over 13 amino acids. CDR3 loop: CASSEEDSSTQYF. The CDR3 nucleotides are TGTGCCAGCAGTGAAGAAGACTCCTCGACCCAGTACTTC.

This clone has just one count. The V gene is TRBV27, the J gene TRBJ1-5; D call uncertain. V was trimmed by 3 bases and J by 6 bases, leaving 6 bases between them. The CDR3 spans 12 residues. Germline CDR1 is MNHEY and CDR2 is SMNVEV (reference sequence). CDR3 in amino acids: CASSFYGQPQHF. The CDR3 DNA follows: TGTGCCAGCAGTTTCTACGGTCAGCCCCAGCATTTT.

The V gene is TRBV25-1, the J gene TRBJ1-6; D ambiguous. CDR1 is MGHDK and CDR2 is SYGVNS in the germline V gene. The length of the CDR3 is 16 residues. Trimming removed 3 bases at V and 0 bases at J, with 9 bases between. CDR3 sequence reads: CASSETRGSYNSPLHF. The DNA of the CDR3 is TGTGCCAGCAGTGAGACACGGGGCTCCTATAATTCACCCCTCCACTTT.

A few counts support this clone. The chain combines TRBV27 with TRBJ2-1, with TRBD2 matching 7 bases. This CDR3 contains 14 residues. Trimming at V came to 2 bases and at J to 9 bases, leaving 7 bases not matched to a gene. Germline V gene lookup returns CDR1 MNHEY and CDR2 SMNVEV (reference sequence). The CDR3 spells CASSLSLAVGEQFF. DNA of the CDR3: TGTGCCAGCAGTTTAAGCCTAGCGGTTGGTGAGCAGTTCTTC.

This clone was seen more than once but under ten times. The rearrangement joins TRBV3-1 (or the pseudogene TRBV3-2) to TRBJ1-1; a weak D match, TRBD1 (5 bases). The V end lost 4 bases, the J end lost 7 bases, and 13 bases lay between the germline ends. CDR1 and CDR2 (germline): LGHDT, YNNKEL (reference sequence). There are 13 residues in the CDR3. CDR3 DNA: TGTGCCAGCAGCCGGGGCCTGGGGATTGAAGCTTTCTTT. Its translation is CASSRGLGIEAFF.

The chain couples TRBV6-5 to TRBJ2-1; maybe TRBD2 (5 bases). Per germline, CDR1 MNHEY and CDR2 SVGAGI. V was trimmed by 2 bases and J by 3 bases, leaving 11 bases between them. This CDR3 has 15 amino acids. The CDR3 nucleotides are TGTGCCAGCAGTTACGATGGGAGTCGCTACAATGAGCAGTTCTTC. Amino acid sequence: CASSYDGSRYNEQFF.

V and J are TRBV4-1 and TRBJ2-5; 7 bases are shared with TRBD1. This CDR3 region has 16 residues. V dropped 1 base and J dropped 2; count of bases not matched to a gene: 7. Germline V gene sequence: CDR1 MGHRA, CDR2 YSYEKL. The CDR3 loop reads CASSQGGGQGQETQYF. The CDR3 DNA is TGCGCCAGCAGCCAAGGAGGGGGCCAAGGACAAGAGACCCAGTACTTC.

The chain is built from TRBV5-6 and TRBJ2-5, with unresolved D. Trimming took off 4 bases at V and 6 bases at J, with 13 bases between the two ends. This CDR3 has 13 residues. The V gene's germline CDR1 is SGHDT and CDR2 YYEEEE. CDR3 bases: TGTGCCAGCAGCCCGGGTTCCCTAAAGACCCAGTACTTC. Translated: CASSPGSLKTQYF.

The chain links TRBV19 to TRBJ1-6, with D unresolved. Per germline, CDR1 LNHDA and CDR2 SQIVND (reference sequence). The V end lost 7 bases, the J end lost 9 bases, and 13 bases lay between the germline ends. This CDR3 region has 13 residues. In nucleotides, the CDR3 is TGTGCCAGTAATGAGTTTGGAGGTTCACCCCTCCACTTT. It is translated as CASNEFGGSPLHF.

The CDR3 coding sequence is TGCGCCAGCAGCTTGGGGGGGACAGGGAACGAAAAACTGTTTTTT. It codes for CASSLGGTGNEKLFF. The chain joins TRBV5-1 to TRBJ1-4, with 9 bases aligning to TRBD1. V trimming: 0 bases; J trimming: 8 bases; junction bases outside the gene matches: 5. Germline lookup yields CDR1 SGHRS and CDR2 YFSETQ. The CDR3 is made up of 15 amino acids.

This chain joins TRBV5-1 and TRBJ2-7; D might be TRBD1 (5 bases). CDR1 SGHRS and CDR2 YFSETQ come from the germline V gene. This CDR3 has 14 amino acids. Trimming removed 4 bases from V and 3 bases from J, with 14 bases in between. The CDR3 DNA is TGCGCCAGCAGCCCGACAGTTGGGAACTACGAGCAGTACTTC. Residues: CASSPTVGNYEQYF.

The chain employs TRBV19 and TRBJ1-1; TRBD1 aligns across 7 bases. CDR1 is LNHDA, CDR2 SQIVND, per germline (reference sequence). CDR3 length: 15 residues. V dropped 3 bases and J dropped 2; count of bases not matched to a gene: 6. In DNA, the CDR3 is TGTGCCAGTAGTATCCCCGGGACAGCCAACACTGAAGCTTTCTTT. This codes for CASSIPGTANTEAFF.

CDR3 bases: TGTGCCAGCACCGTAAGCCGGGACACTGAAAAACTGTTTTTT. Translated, it gives CASTVSRDTEKLFF. The chain recombines TRBV28 with TRBJ1-4, with D maybe TRBD1 (6 bases). CDR3 size: 14 residues. In germline, CDR1 is MDHEN, CDR2 SYDVKM. V was cut by 7 bases and J by 7 bases, with 16 bases left in between.

This chain joins TRBV6-2 or TRBV6-3 and TRBJ1-1; tentative D call: TRBD1 (5 bases). In germline, CDR1 is MNHEY, CDR2 SVGEGT. Trimming removed 6 bases from V and 0 bases from J, with 11 bases in between. CDR3 size: 14 residues. The CDR3 DNA is TGTGCCAGCAGCCCACACAGGATGAACACTGAAGCTTTCTTT. Translation gives CASSPHRMNTEAFF.

V and J are TRBV11-1 and TRBJ2-1, with 8 bases lining up with TRBD1. Per germline, CDR1 SGHAT and CDR2 FQDESV (reference sequence). CDR3 size: 15 residues. V shed 6 bases, J shed 4 bases, and the junction held 8 bases outside the gene matches. The CDR3 protein is CASSYKGTGYNEQFF. The CDR3 region has the DNA TGTGCCAGCAGTTATAAGGGGACAGGATACAATGAGCAGTTCTTC. Drawing the rest from reference TRBV11-1 and TRBJ2-1, the complete variable domain is EAEVAQSPRYKITEKSQAVAFWCDPISGHATLYWYRQILGQGPELLVQFQDESVVDDSQLPKDRFSAERLKGVDSTLKIQPAELGDSAMYLCASSYKGTGYNEQFFGPGTRLTVL.